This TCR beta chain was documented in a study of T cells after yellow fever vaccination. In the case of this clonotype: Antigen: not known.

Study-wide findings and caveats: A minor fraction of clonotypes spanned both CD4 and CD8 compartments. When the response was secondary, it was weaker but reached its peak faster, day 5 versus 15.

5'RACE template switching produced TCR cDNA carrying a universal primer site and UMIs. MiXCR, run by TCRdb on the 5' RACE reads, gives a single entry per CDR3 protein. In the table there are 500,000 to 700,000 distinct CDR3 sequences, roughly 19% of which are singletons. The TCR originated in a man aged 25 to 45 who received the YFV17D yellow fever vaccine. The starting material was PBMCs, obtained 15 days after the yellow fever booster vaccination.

CDR3 protein: CASSPRQASGEQYF. Here the CDR3 DNA reads TGTGCCAGCAGCCCTCGACAGGCTTCCGGCGAGCAGTACTTC. This rearrangement joins TRBV3-1 to TRBJ2-7; D might be TRBD1 (6 bases). Germline CDR1 reads LGHDT; CDR2 reads YNNKEL (reference sequence). Trimming shortened V by 4 bases and J by 6 bases, and 16 bases separated the two germline ends. The CDR3 is made up of 14 amino acids.